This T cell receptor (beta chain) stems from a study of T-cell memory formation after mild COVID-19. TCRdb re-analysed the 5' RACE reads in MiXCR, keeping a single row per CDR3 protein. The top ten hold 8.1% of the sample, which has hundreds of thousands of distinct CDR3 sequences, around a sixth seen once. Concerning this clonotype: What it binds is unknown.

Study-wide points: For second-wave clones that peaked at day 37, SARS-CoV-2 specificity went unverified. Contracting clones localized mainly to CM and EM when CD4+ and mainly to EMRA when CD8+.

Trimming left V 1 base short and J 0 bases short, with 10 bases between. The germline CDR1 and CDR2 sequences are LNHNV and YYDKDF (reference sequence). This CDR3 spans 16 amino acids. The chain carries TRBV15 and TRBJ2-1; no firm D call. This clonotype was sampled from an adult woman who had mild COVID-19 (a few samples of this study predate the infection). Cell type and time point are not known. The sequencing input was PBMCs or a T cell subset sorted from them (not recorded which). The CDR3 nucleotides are TGTGCCACCAGCAGAGGTCGTGGAAGCTCCTACAATGAGCAGTTCTTC. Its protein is CATSRGRGSSYNEQFF.